This T cell receptor beta chain was obtained from a study of Graves' ophthalmopathy and Graves' hyperthyroidism. Whole-study results and caveats: Blood also contained most of the expanded thyroid clonotypes above 0.001 frequency. Prediction of ophthalmopathy progression reached 70.59% sensitivity and nearly 75% specificity.

The length of the CDR3 is 14 residues. V lost 2 bases, J lost 4 bases, and 11 bases lay in between. The germline CDR1 and CDR2 sequences are SGHTA and FQGNSA. Certain patients, namely those with other autoimmune diseases, uncontrolled infections, pregnancy or lactation, were excluded. Patients were diagnosed from clinical symptoms, serum thyroxine, TRAb, thyroid ultrasound and orbital computed tomography. At least ten counts were recorded for this clonotype. Its antigen remains unknown. Amplified TCR beta CDR3 regions were obtained using RNA transcripts as template. The authors performed first-round RT-PCR with HTBI primers and then a second-round multiplex PCR. TCRdb independently ran MiXCR on the multiplex PCR reads; one entry per CDR3 protein. The sample shows over a million distinct CDR3 sequences, less than 45% of them seen only once.

The gene calls are TRBV7-2 and TRBJ1-1; weak D call: TRBD1 (6 bases). Sequenced sample: peripheral blood or thyroid tissue (not recorded which). The clonotype comes from an adult man with Graves' hyperthyroidism. The CDR3 coding sequence is TGTGCCAGCAGCTTACCGGGGGCGCTCACTGAAGCTTTCTTT. Translating it yields CASSLPGALTEAFF.